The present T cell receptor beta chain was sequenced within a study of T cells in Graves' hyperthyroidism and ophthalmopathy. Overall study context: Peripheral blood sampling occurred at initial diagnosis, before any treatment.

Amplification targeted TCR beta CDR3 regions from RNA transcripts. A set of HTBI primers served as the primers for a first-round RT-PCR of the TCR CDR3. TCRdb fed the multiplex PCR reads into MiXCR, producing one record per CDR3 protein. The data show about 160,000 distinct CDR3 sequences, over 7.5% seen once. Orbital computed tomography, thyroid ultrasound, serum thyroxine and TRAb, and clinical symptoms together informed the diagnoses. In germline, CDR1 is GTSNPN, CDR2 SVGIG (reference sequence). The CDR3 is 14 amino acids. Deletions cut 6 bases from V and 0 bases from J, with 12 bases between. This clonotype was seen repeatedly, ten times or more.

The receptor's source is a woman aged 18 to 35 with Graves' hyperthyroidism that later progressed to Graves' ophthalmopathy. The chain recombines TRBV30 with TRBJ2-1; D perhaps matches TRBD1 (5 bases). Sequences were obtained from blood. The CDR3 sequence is CACVQGFSYNEQFF. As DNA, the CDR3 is TGTGCCTGCGTTCAGGGTTTCTCCTACAATGAGCAGTTCTTC.